A single sample is the source of the 11 T cell receptor beta chains below, sequenced in a study of blood T cell repertoires in COVID-19. Here immunoSEQ multiplex PCR was the method, and the copy in TCRdb shows in-frame clones only, minus some. The repertoire consists of fewer than 500,000 clones, with about nine tenths occurring once and the leading ten covering roughly 0.72%. Sequenced material: PBMCs or T cells enriched from blood (not recorded which). The receptor set was obtained from a woman younger than 30 who had recovered from COVID-19.

The sample holds a few counts of this clone. The chain joins TRBV4-1 to TRBJ1-4; a possible D gene is TRBD1 (5 bases). Germline V gene sequence: CDR1 MGHRA, CDR2 YSYEKL. V was shortened by 4 bases and J by 8 bases, with 20 bases between the two germline ends. The CDR3 runs 16 residues. The CDR3 loop is CASSPAGGGEKEKLFF. As DNA, the CDR3 is TGCGCCAGCAGCCCCGCAGGCGGGGGGGAGAAGGAAAAACTGTTTTTT.

The chain recombines TRBV4-1 with TRBJ1-1; 11 bases agree with TRBD1. The CDR3 totals 14 residues. Germline CDR1 reads MGHRA; CDR2 reads YSYEKL. J gave up 7 bases and V 1 base, and 2 bases lay outside the gene matches. The CDR3 is CASSQGGTGGEAFF. CDR3 bases: TGCGCCAGCAGCCAAGGAGGGACAGGGGGTGAAGCTTTCTTT.

The count of this clone is one. This chain uses TRBV10-1 with TRBJ2-5; tentative D call: TRBD1 (6 bases). CDR1 is WNHNN and CDR2 is SYGVQD in the germline V gene (reference sequence). This CDR3 is 16 amino acids long. Between the trimmed V and J ends, which lost 0 bases and 4 bases, there was a span of 15 bases. CDR3 in amino acids: CASSESGAGATETQYF. As DNA, the CDR3 is TGCGCCAGCAGTGAGTCGGGGGCCGGGGCAACAGAGACCCAGTACTTC.

The chain recombines TRBV7-3 with TRBJ2-4; 7 nucleotides align to TRBD1. V was pared by 0 bases and J by 0 bases, with 2 bases of the junction left unmatched. This CDR3 has 16 amino acids. Germline-derived CDR1 and CDR2 are SGHTA and FQGTGA. The CDR3 nucleotides are TGTGCCAGCAGCTTAACAGGGGGCCTAGCCAAAAACATTCAGTACTTC. Amino acids: CASSLTGGLAKNIQYF.

The chain carries TRBV11-2 and TRBJ2-7, with TRBD1 identical over 8 bases. V dropped 6 bases and J dropped 1; count of bases not matched to a gene: 14. Germline loops: CDR1 SGHAT, CDR2 FQNNGV. The CDR3 consists of 17 residues. This CDR3 is CASRGWPVTGGSYEQYF. The CDR3 DNA follows: TGTGCCAGCAGAGGTTGGCCGGTAACAGGGGGGTCCTACGAGCAGTACTTC.

This clone has a handful of counts. The chain employs TRBV28 and TRBJ1-6; no reliable D call. The CDR3 runs to 12 residues. V shed 5 bases and J shed 12 bases, with 11 bases lying between them. Germline assignment: CDR1 MDHEN and CDR2 SYDVKM. CDR3 DNA sequence: TGTGCCAGCAGTCGTCAACCGGGACCCCTCCACTTT. Encoded protein: CASSRQPGPLHF.

This rearrangement joins TRBV3-1 (or the pseudogene TRBV3-2) to TRBJ1-5; the D gene is possibly TRBD1 (5 bases). This CDR3 comprises 16 residues. Germline-derived CDR1 and CDR2 are LGHDT and YNNKEL (reference sequence). Trimming stripped 4 bases from V and 4 bases from J, with 17 bases between. CDR3 loop: CASSLTTSGANQPQHF. The CDR3 DNA is TGTGCCAGCAGCCTCACTACAAGTGGGGCAAATCAGCCCCAGCATTTT.

The rearrangement links TRBV2 to TRBJ2-3, with D perhaps TRBD2 (6 bases). This CDR3 comprises 16 residues. Per the germline V gene, CDR1 is SNHLY and CDR2 is FYNNEI. V lost 0 bases to trimming and J lost 6 bases, with 16 bases between them. CDR3 nucleotides: TGTGCCAGCAGTGAAGCAAGCAGGGAGGTTGGGGATACGCAGTATTTT. Amino acid sequence: CASSEASREVGDTQYF.

The V call is TRBV9, the J call TRBJ1-2; 7 bases map to TRBD1. V gave up 3 bases and J gave up 0 bases; unmatched junction bases: 2. Germline V lookup: CDR1 SGDLS, CDR2 YYNGEE. This CDR3 has 14 residues. This CDR3 reads CASSAGTANYGYTF. In DNA, the CDR3 is TGTGCCAGCAGCGCCGGGACAGCTAACTATGGCTACACCTTC.

The DNA for the CDR3 is TGTGCCAGCAGTCGCGGGGGGGGCCCAGATACGCAGTATTTT. Translating it yields CASSRGGGPDTQYF. The chain carries TRBV11-2 and TRBJ2-3, with 9 positions matching TRBD2. There are 14 residues in the CDR3. With 6 bases clipped from V and 4 bases from J, the junction kept 5 bases outside the gene matches. CDR1 and CDR2 (germline): SGHAT, FQNNGV.

DNA for the CDR3: TGTGCCACCGCGACGAATAGCGGGGGGAGCACAGATACGCAGTATTTT. Protein: CATATNSGGSTDTQYF. The chain links TRBV24-1 to TRBJ2-3; TRBD2 matches at 10 bases. The CDR3 is 16 amino acids. The germline V gene encodes CDR1 KGHDR and CDR2 SFDVKD. V lost 9 bases, J lost 0 bases, and 8 bases stayed unmatched.